The present T cell receptor beta chain was sequenced within a study of HIV-infected patients and healthy controls. About 540 ng RNA was reverse transcribed with alpha and beta constant-region primers. Using multiplexing indices, alpha and beta chain libraries were generated apart by chain-specific third strand synthesis. Each molecule carried a 12-nucleotide identifier made of two joined random hexamers added before amplification. TCRdb re-derived calls from the 5' RACE reads in MiXCR, one entry per CDR3 protein. The table has about 7,900 distinct CDR3 sequences, almost 8.5% seen once. In this sample, this clonotype turned up many times. The target antigen is unknown. Follow-up blood was drawn about 14 weeks, roughly three months, after antiretroviral therapy began. No cell fractionation was done, so the repertoire covers all unsorted peripheral blood T cells. Trimming removed 6 bases from V and 4 bases from J, with 12 bases in between. Germline V gene data show CDR1 as MDHEN and CDR2 as SYDVKM. This CDR3 comprises 13 residues.

General observations from the study: HIV+ repertoires were severely depleted of MAIT alpha-chain CDR3s, unlike healthy controls.

The sequenced sample was blood, obtained during antiretroviral therapy. This clonotype was obtained from an adult with HIV infection. The V call is TRBV28, the J call TRBJ2-5; tentative D call: TRBD2 (5 bases). In nucleotides, the CDR3 is TGTGCCAGCAGCCTACGAGGAGGAGAGACCCAGTACTTC. This translates into CASSLRGGETQYF.